This T cell receptor beta chain was identified during a study of T cell changes during pregnancy in multiple sclerosis. Germline CDR1 is GTSNPN and CDR2 is SVGIG (reference sequence). The trim removed 2 bases at V and 8 bases at J, leaving 8 bases unmatched. The CDR3 has 14 amino acids. Method: immunoSEQ multiplex PCR; TCRdb's copy keeps in-frame clones and lacks some. The table has around 96,000 clones, approximately 92% seen once; the top ten hold about 3.9%. This chain joins TRBV30 and TRBJ1-2; 10 bases map to TRBD1. This sequence originates from a female donor with multiple sclerosis, enrolled in a pregnancy study. This sample comprised peripheral blood, obtained in the first trimester of pregnancy. CDR3 nucleotide sequence: TGTGCCTGGAGTAGGTCCGACAGGGGGCTCGGCTACACCTTC. Translating gives CAWSRSDRGLGYTF. Looking up the rest from reference TRBV30 and TRBJ1-2 gives the full variable domain: SQTIHQWPATLVQPVGSPLSLECTVEGTSNPNLYWYRQAAGRGLQLLFYSVGIGQISSEVPQNLSASRPQDRQFILSSKKLLLSDSGFYLCAWSRSDRGLGYTFGSGTRLTVV.